A single sample gave rise to the 19 T cell receptor beta chains below, sequenced in a study of blood T cell repertoires in COVID-19. The protocol was immunoSEQ multiplex PCR, while the TCRdb copy is restricted to in-frame clones and leaves out a portion. The sample yields approximately 200,000 clones, approximately 88% seen once. The sample consisted of peripheral blood. These receptors were obtained from a woman in her thirties with acute or convalescent COVID-19.

This clone turned up a few times. The genes are TRBV4-1 and TRBJ2-2; 9 nucleotides line up with TRBD2. CDR1 and CDR2 from the germline V gene are MGHRA and YSYEKL. The CDR3 covers 16 residues. Trimming took 2 bases from V and 1 from J; bases not matched to a gene: 2. CDR3 coding DNA: TGCGCCAGCAGCCAACCTAGCGGGAAGAACACCGGGGAGCTGTTTTTT. Encoded protein: CASSQPSGKNTGELFF.

The rearrangement joins TRBV5-6 to TRBJ2-7; 7 nucleotides match TRBD2. CDR1 SGHDT and CDR2 YYEEEE come from the germline V gene. J gave up 5 bases and V 1 base, and 3 bases lay outside the gene matches. The CDR3 sequence is 13 residues long. CDR3 sequence (DNA): TGTGCCAGCAGCTTGATAGGACTAGACGAGCAGTACTTC. Translated: CASSLIGLDEQYF.

This clone has a count of ten or more. The same CDR3 arises from other DNA sequences in this sample as well. The chain uses TRBV28 and TRBJ1-5; D is unresolved. The germline gives CDR1 MDHEN, CDR2 SYDVKM. This CDR3 has 14 amino acids. V shed 5 bases and J shed 4 bases, with 12 bases lying between them. The CDR3 protein is CASSLDGGNQPQHF. The CDR3 coding sequence is TGTGCCAGCAGTCTCGACGGAGGAAATCAGCCCCAGCATTTT.

The chain links TRBV27 to TRBJ1-1; no reliable D call. V gave up 6 bases and J gave up 4 bases, with 15 bases separating them. The CDR3 sequence is 14 residues long. Looked up from germline, CDR1 is MNHEY and CDR2 is SMNVEV (reference sequence). Here the CDR3 DNA reads TGTGCCAGCAGCCCAGGCTCCAGCTCCACTGAAGCTTTCTTT. It specifies CASSPGSSSTEAFF.

The gene calls are TRBV5-1 and TRBJ2-1, with 7 bases fitting TRBD2. Germline CDR1 and CDR2: SGHRS and YFSETQ. There are 16 residues in the CDR3. V was clipped by 0 bases and J by 2 bases; unmatched bases: 5. The CDR3 DNA follows: TGCGCCAGCAGCTTGGGGCTAGCGGTAACCTACAATGAGCAGTTCTTC. This gives the protein CASSLGLAVTYNEQFF.

The chain joins TRBV7-8 to TRBJ1-2; 8 nucleotides agree with TRBD1. With 5 bases clipped from V and 3 bases from J, the junction kept 11 bases outside the gene matches. CDR3 size: 16 residues. Germline V gene data show CDR1 as SGHVS and CDR2 as FQNEAQ. CDR3 coding DNA: TGTGCCAGCAGCGCAGGGACCGGGACAGGCTACTATGGCTACACCTTC. Translated: CASSAGTGTGYYGYTF.

The chain uses TRBV6-5 and TRBJ1-2; weak D call: TRBD1 (6 bases). V was pared by 6 bases and J by 0 bases, with 17 bases between. Germline V CDR1 and CDR2: MNHEY, SVGAGI. This CDR3 is 16 amino acids long. The CDR3 sequence: CASSYRDRFTNYGYTF. The CDR3, as DNA: TGTGCCAGCAGCTACAGAGACAGGTTTACTAACTATGGCTACACCTTC.

This clone was seen just once. This chain uses TRBV24-1 with TRBJ2-7, with 10 bases aligning to TRBD2. The CDR3 runs 15 residues. CDR1 and CDR2 (germline): KGHDR, SFDVKD. The trim removed 3 bases at V and 7 bases at J, leaving 8 bases unmatched. The DNA for the CDR3 is TGTGCCACCAGTGATCCCAGCGGGAGGGCTAGGGAGCAGTACTTC. It codes for CATSDPSGRAREQYF.

The chain is built from TRBV5-1 and TRBJ1-4; D gene unclear. This CDR3 is built from 14 residues. Between the trimmed V and J ends, which lost 4 bases and 11 bases, there was a span of 18 bases. The germline gives CDR1 SGHRS, CDR2 YFSETQ. The CDR3 reads CASSPTVDPGKLFF. DNA for the CDR3: TGCGCCAGCAGCCCAACAGTGGACCCGGGGAAACTGTTTTTT.

This sequence joins TRBV7-9 and TRBJ2-1; D is possibly TRBD1 (6 bases). The ends were cut back, 6 bases at V and 6 bases at J, with 12 bases in the middle. Germline CDR1 SEHNR, CDR2 FQNEAQ (reference sequence). The CDR3 is made up of 13 amino acids. CDR3 coding DNA: TGTGCCAGCAGGTGGGGGCAGGGCAATGAGCAGTTCTTC. Protein: CASRWGQGNEQFF.

The CDR3 DNA reads as TGTGCCAGCTCACCACAGGGACAGGGCTCCTACAATGAGCAGTTCTTC. Protein product: CASSPQGQGSYNEQFF. The chain uses TRBV18 and TRBJ2-1; 9 bases align to TRBD1. The CDR3 sequence is 16 residues long. Germline CDR1 and CDR2: KGHSH and LQKENI. The J segment lost 0 bases and the V segment lost 1 base, leaving 1 base of the junction unmatched.

The J gene is TRBJ2-1, the V gene TRBV27; 14 nucleotides align to TRBD2. Germline-derived CDR1 and CDR2 are MNHEY and SMNVEV (reference sequence). V lost 3 bases to trimming and J lost 0 bases; unmatched junction nucleotides: 13. The CDR3 runs to 21 residues. In nucleotides, the CDR3 is TGTGCCAGCAGTTTGGCAGACCCGGGACTAGCGGGAGACGACTCCTACAATGAGCAGTTCTTC. Its protein product is CASSLADPGLAGDDSYNEQFF.

The chain has TRBV28 and TRBJ1-2; D unclear. CDR1 is MDHEN and CDR2 is SYDVKM in the germline V gene. V was pared by 3 bases and J by 5 bases, with 7 bases between. This CDR3 has 12 residues. CDR3 in DNA: TGTGCCAGCAGTTTTGCTGCGTATGGCTACACCTTC. Translation: CASSFAAYGYTF.

The J gene is TRBJ1-1, the V gene TRBV6-6, with D perhaps matching TRBD1 (5 bases). Germline values: CDR1 MNHNY, CDR2 SVGAGI (reference sequence). This CDR3 contains 16 residues. The ends were cut back, 5 bases at V and 1 base at J, with 17 bases in the middle. CDR3 bases: TGTGCCAGCAGTAAAGAGCCCTGGGGGGGGAACACTGAAGCTTTCTTT. Translation gives CASSKEPWGGNTEAFF.

The chain combines TRBV15 with TRBJ2-1; the D gene is possibly TRBD2 (6 bases). The CDR3 has 13 amino acids. Trimming took 5 bases from V and 4 from J, leaving 9 bases between them. Germline CDR1 and CDR2: LNHNV and YYDKDF (reference sequence). Written as DNA, the CDR3 is TGTGCCACCAGCCTGGAGGGATACAATGAGCAGTTCTTC. Its protein is CATSLEGYNEQFF.

The chain couples TRBV4-2 to TRBJ2-1; the D gene is possibly TRBD2 (6 bases). From germline, CDR1 is LGHNA and CDR2 YNFKEQ. The CDR3 is 12 residues long. Trimming left V 6 bases short and J 12 bases short, with 15 bases between. The CDR3 coding sequence is TGTGCCAGCAGGTCTTCTAGCGAGGGGCAGTTCTTC. Translating it yields CASRSSSEGQFF.

The chain combines TRBV28 with TRBJ2-7; D is possibly TRBD2 (6 bases). In germline, CDR1 is MDHEN, CDR2 SYDVKM. The V end was cut by 8 bases, the J end by 7 bases, with 21 bases between. This CDR3 region has 14 residues. CDR3 protein: CASGLEGRHDEQYF. The CDR3 DNA follows: TGTGCCAGCGGTCTGGAGGGCCGGCACGATGAGCAGTACTTC.

The J gene is TRBJ1-6, the V gene TRBV9; 7 bases align to TRBD1. The ends lost 5 bases at V and 7 bases at J; junction bases unmatched: 0. Germline-derived CDR1 and CDR2 are SGDLS and YYNGEE. CDR3 size: 12 residues. The CDR3 region is CASRTGNSPLHF. DNA for the CDR3: TGTGCCAGCAGGACAGGGAATTCACCCCTCCACTTT.

The chain is built from TRBV3-1 (or the pseudogene TRBV3-2) and TRBJ2-3, with 7 bases that match TRBD2. CDR1 LGHDT and CDR2 YNNKEL come from the germline V gene (reference sequence). J was trimmed by 2 bases and V by 4 bases; bases with no gene match: 3. The CDR3 covers 14 residues. The CDR3 is CASSRGSFTDTQYF. In DNA, the CDR3 is TGTGCCAGCAGCCGCGGGAGTTTCACAGATACGCAGTATTTT.